This TCR beta chain came from a study of human T cells and chemical hapten exposure. About the study: Across its approximately 23 weeks, the study gave patients weekly diphenylcyclopropenone doses to the scalp.

Original processing methods: Sample-level TCR yields exhibited a median of about 91,000, with a range of about 20,000 to 750,000. TCRdb ran MiXCR on the RACE reads and lists one entry per CDR3 protein. The V and J calls and clone size are TCRdb's, not the authors'. The sample lists about 81,000 distinct CDR3 sequences, around 7.8% occurring once. Germline CDR1 reads MNHNS; CDR2 reads SASEGT. This CDR3 spans 15 amino acids. V was trimmed by 1 base and J by 2 bases, leaving 9 bases between them. This clonotype was seen ten or more times. Its antigen is as yet unknown. The time point is: patch test 1, 2 weeks after DPC sensitization. As for treatment: therapeutic diphenylcyclopropenone sensitization with weekly scalp DPC. Study conclusions and caveats: Healthy individuals' immune responses may differ from those of donors, who had alopecia. Expanded TCRs made up significantly more big CDR3 similarity clusters than controls did.

This TCR was recovered from a woman aged 25 to 39 with alopecia areata. Some clones in this sample may be carry-over from other donors' samples. The chain is built from TRBV6-1 and TRBJ1-5; D is unclear. The sample was whole blood, taken in connection with sensitization to the hapten diphenylcyclopropenone (DPC). CDR3 nucleotide sequence: TGTGCCAGCAGTGAAGGTAGTCTGCGCAATCAGCCCCAGCATTTT. Its translation is CASSEGSLRNQPQHF.